The subject of this entry is one TCR beta chain. Trimming stripped 4 bases from V and 4 bases from J, with 16 bases between. Germline-derived CDR1 and CDR2 are SGHDN and FVKESK. The CDR3 sequence is 15 residues long. The sample originates from a study of blood T cell repertoires in COVID-19. As for the study in general: There were acute and convalescent COVID-19 samples, and they came from the United States, Italy and Spain.

Repertoires were generated with immunoSEQ multiplex PCR, while TCRdb's copy carries only in-frame clones and drops some. The table includes about 200,000 clones, around 81% detected once. Sequenced material: peripheral blood. The gene calls are TRBV14 and TRBJ1-1; D perhaps matches TRBD1 (5 bases). This sequence was found in a man aged 55 to 69 with COVID-19, enrolled during active disease. The CDR3 loop is CASSPSGRVGTEAFF. CDR3 DNA sequence: TGTGCCAGCAGCCCCTCTGGCAGGGTGGGCACTGAAGCTTTCTTT.